These 20 T cell receptor beta chains were all obtained from the same sample, sequenced in a study of molecular identifiers for immune sequencing clone quantification. A single record per CDR3 protein comes from TCRdb applying MiXCR to the PCR reads. The sample yields under 600,000 distinct CDR3 sequences, roughly a fifth seen once. The sequenced sample was naive CD8+ T cells from blood, with Jurkat cell RNA spiked in. Subset reported: FACS-sorted CD8+CD4-CCR7+CD45RA+ naive T cells. These receptor sequences come from a human donor in good health. Some libraries in this study had Jurkat cell RNA spiked in.

This clonotype has only a few counts. V usage is TRBV20-1 and J usage is TRBJ2-2, with TRBD2 matching 11 bases. Germline V CDR1 and CDR2: DFQATT, SNEGSKA (reference sequence). Trimming cost V 5 bases and J 4 bases; bases outside gene matches: 6. The CDR3 spans 15 residues. Here the CDR3 reads CSARLAGWGTGELFF. CDR3 bases: TGCAGTGCTCGACTAGCGGGGTGGGGCACCGGGGAGCTGTTTTTT.

There are many counts of this clonotype. The chain links TRBV27 to TRBJ2-1; possible D gene TRBD2, 5 bases. The CDR3 consists of 15 residues. Trimming pared 3 bases from V and 4 bases from J, leaving 13 bases between. Germline-derived CDR1 and CDR2 are MNHEY and SMNVEV (reference sequence). The DNA of the CDR3 is TGTGCCAGCAGTTTCGTCGGAGGCCCATACAATGAGCAGTTCTTC. This codes for CASSFVGGPYNEQFF.

There are many counts of this clonotype. J is TRBJ1-5 and V is TRBV6-2 or TRBV6-3; tentative D call: TRBD1 (6 bases). The CDR3 has 15 residues. CDR1 is MNHEY and CDR2 is SVGEGT in the germline V gene. With 2 bases removed from V and 3 bases from J, the gap between germline ends came to 11 bases. The CDR3 loop reads CASSYLKGDNQPQHF. The CDR3 nucleotides read TGTGCCAGCAGTTACCTGAAGGGGGACAATCAGCCCCAGCATTTT.

This clonotype was seen a handful of times. This chain uses TRBV21-1 with TRBJ2-7; TRBD1, the table's D call, was not compared with the DNA. TRBV21-1 is assigned pseudogene status. The CDR3 consists of 15 residues. The CDR3 DNA follows: TGTGCCAGCAGCGACCGGGACAGGGTCCAGTACGAGCAGTACTTC. The encoded protein is CASSDRDRVQYEQYF.

Ten or more counts support this clonotype. V and J are TRBV5-1 and TRBJ2-7; 7 bases match TRBD1. The CDR3 spans 14 residues. Germline V gene sequence: CDR1 SGHRS, CDR2 YFSETQ. V shed 0 bases and J 4 bases; nucleotides not matched to a gene: 4. In DNA form, the CDR3 reads TGCGCCAGCAGCTTGGTTGAGGGGGCGTACGAGCAGTACTTC. Protein product: CASSLVEGAYEQYF. The complete variable domain, with remaining parts taken from reference TRBV5-1 and TRBJ2-7, reads KAGVTQTPRYLIKTRGQQVTLSCSPISGHRSVSWYQQTPGQGLQFLFEYFSETQRNKGNFPGRFSGRQFSNSRSEMNVSTLELGDSALYLCASSLVEGAYEQYFGPGTRLTVT.

The sample holds many counts of this clonotype. The V call is TRBV7-9, the J call TRBJ2-1; weak D call: TRBD1 (5 bases). The CDR3 loop spans 17 amino acids. Trimming cost V 1 base and J 8 bases, with 21 bases left between them. Germline CDR1 SEHNR, CDR2 FQNEAQ (reference sequence). The CDR3 DNA is TGTGCCAGCAGCTTAGGAAGGGGCAACACCTGGCCGGATGAGCAGTTCTTC. Protein: CASSLGRGNTWPDEQFF.

The V and J genes are TRBV2 and TRBJ2-7; no clear D gene. The CDR3 length is 13 residues. CDR1 is SNHLY and CDR2 is FYNNEI in the germline V gene. Trimming removed 2 bases from V and 3 bases from J, with 8 bases in between. CDR3 bases: TGTGCCAGCAGTGAATCACAGTACTACGAGCAGTACTTC. It translates to CASSESQYYEQYF.

This clonotype showed up many times. J is TRBJ1-5 and V is TRBV6-2 or TRBV6-3; the D is unclear. Trimming took 4 bases from V and 4 from J, leaving 8 bases between them. Germline CDR1 MNHEY, CDR2 SVGEGT. CDR3 length: 13 residues. The DNA for the CDR3 is TGTGCCAGCAGTTGGATCAGAAATCAGCCCCAGCATTTT. As protein: CASSWIRNQPQHF.

This clonotype has ten or more counts. The chain employs TRBV7-9 and TRBJ1-1, with D possibly matching TRBD1 (5 bases). The CDR3 covers 15 residues. The germline V gene has CDR1 SEHNR and CDR2 FQNEAQ (reference sequence). V gave up 0 bases and J gave up 2 bases, with 10 bases separating them. The CDR3 loop is CASSLALGTNTEAFF. In DNA form, the CDR3 reads TGTGCCAGCAGCTTAGCGTTAGGGACTAACACTGAAGCTTTCTTT.

This clonotype was observed at least ten times. The chain uses TRBV6-5 and TRBJ1-4; tentatively, D is TRBD1 (6 bases). Trimming took 6 bases from V and 8 from J, leaving 19 bases between them. CDR3 length: 15 amino acids. Germline-derived CDR1 and CDR2 are MNHEY and SVGAGI. The CDR3 DNA reads as TGTGCCAGCAGACCTGGGACAACCGCTTCGGAAAAACTGTTTTTT. Translated, it gives CASRPGTTASEKLFF.

The V call is TRBV30, the J call TRBJ1-5; no definite D call. The CDR3 extends over 13 amino acids. Trimming shortened V by 1 base and J by 4 bases, and 8 bases separated the two germline ends. CDR1 and CDR2 (germline): GTSNPN, SVGIG (reference sequence). The CDR3 reads CAWSDRRNQPQHF. The CDR3 DNA follows: TGTGCCTGGAGTGATAGGAGGAATCAGCCCCAGCATTTT.

In the case of this clonotype: A much more abundant neighbour one base away suggests this may be a read error. The rearrangement joins TRBV7-9 to TRBJ2-7; 9 positions match TRBD2. Germline CDR1 reads SEHNR; CDR2 reads FQNEAQ (reference sequence). This CDR3 spans 15 amino acids. Here the CDR3 reads CASCLGLAGTYEQYF. CDR3 DNA sequence: TGTGCCAGCTGCTTAGGTCTAGCGGGGACCTACGAGCAGTACTTC.

This clonotype was counted at least ten times. CDR3 in DNA: TGCAGCGTTGAAGGGGGTCCGAGCGGAGACCCCTACGAGCAGTACTTC. Its protein product is CSVEGGPSGDPYEQYF. The chain combines TRBV29-1 with TRBJ2-7, with D perhaps TRBD2 (5 bases). This CDR3 is 16 amino acids long. Germline V gene sequence: CDR1 SQVTM, CDR2 ANQGSEA. V was pared by 1 base and J by 2 bases, with 18 bases between.

This clonotype was recorded a few times. The chain employs TRBV4-3 and TRBJ2-3; D may correspond to TRBD1 or TRBD2 (5 bases each). This CDR3 has 15 residues. Germline CDR1 and CDR2: LGHNA and YSLEER. The ends were cut back, 3 bases at V and 1 base at J, with 11 bases in the middle. The CDR3 bases are TGCGCCAGCAGCCAGGGGACGCATGGCACAGATACGCAGTATTTT. Amino acid sequence: CASSQGTHGTDTQYF.

This clonotype occurred a few times. This chain uses TRBV11-3 with TRBJ1-1; D uncertain. The CDR3 loop spans 13 amino acids. Germline CDR1 reads SGHNT; CDR2 reads YENEEA. V lost 8 bases, J lost 2 bases, and 12 bases lay in between. CDR3 sequence reads: CASSHRGNTEAFF. The CDR3 nucleotides are TGTGCCAGCTCTCACCGAGGAAACACTGAAGCTTTCTTT.

The rearrangement links TRBV15 to TRBJ2-3; 9 bases line up with TRBD2. In germline, CDR1 is LNHNV, CDR2 YYDKDF (reference sequence). This CDR3 has 18 residues. J lost 3 bases, V lost 0 bases, and 10 bases had no gene match. In DNA form, the CDR3 reads TGTGCCACCAGCAGAGATCCTCGGCTAGCGGGGACTACAGATACGCAGTATTTT. Translating gives CATSRDPRLAGTTDTQYF.

This clonotype was seen many times. V usage is TRBV5-1 and J usage is TRBJ2-7; tentatively, D is TRBD2 (6 bases). The CDR3 sequence is 15 residues long. Trimming removed 4 bases from V and 5 bases from J, with 19 bases in between. The germline CDR1 and CDR2 sequences are SGHRS and YFSETQ. CDR3 sequence (DNA): TGCGCCAGCAGCCCCGGCCTAGCGCCTCGTAACGAGCAGTACTTC. It is translated as CASSPGLAPRNEQYF.

This clonotype occurred a few times. The DNA for the CDR3 is TGTGCCAGCAGCTTCTCTCATTCCTACAATGAGCAGTTCTTC. Protein sequence: CASSFSHSYNEQFF. J is TRBJ2-1 and V is TRBV7-9; D remains ambiguous. Trimming left V 3 bases short and J 1 base short, with 7 bases between. Per germline, CDR1 SEHNR and CDR2 FQNEAQ (reference sequence). This CDR3 contains 14 residues. Based on the CDR3 plus reference TRBV7-9 and TRBJ2-1, the full variable domain is DTGVSQNPRHKITKRGQNVTFRCDPISEHNRLYWYRQTLGQGPEFLTYFQNEAQLEKSRLLSDRFSAERPKGSFSTLEIQRTEQGDSAMYLCASSFSHSYNEQFFGPGTRLTVL.

Ten or more counts support this clonotype. The chain joins TRBV7-6 to TRBJ2-3, with 9 bases identical to TRBD2. Germline V lookup: CDR1 SGHVS, CDR2 FNYEAQ. V was pared by 4 bases and J by 3 bases, with 2 bases of the junction left unmatched. The length of the CDR3 is 14 residues. The CDR3 DNA reads as TGTGCCAGCAGCTCTAGCGGGGCGACAGATACGCAGTATTTT. Translated: CASSSSGATDTQYF.

This chain joins TRBV20-1 and TRBJ2-4; the match to TRBD2 covers 14 bases. Trimming cost V 1 base and J 0 bases; bases outside gene matches: 8. This CDR3 has 19 residues. Germline V gives CDR1 DFQATT, CDR2 SNEGSKA (reference sequence). CDR3 amino acids: CSARGFGTSGGRAKNIQYF. The CDR3 bases are TGCAGTGCTAGAGGCTTCGGGACTAGCGGGGGAAGAGCCAAAAACATTCAGTACTTC.